These T cell receptor beta chains were read from a single sample in a study of cytomegalovirus exposure and HLA in healthy donors. Libraries were prepared by immunoSEQ multiplex PCR; TCRdb keeps only in-frame clonotypes and omits some of them. This sample has about 130,000 clones, with 70% to 85% found just once. Sequenced: PBMCs. The origin of the receptors is a man aged 25 to 40 in good health and CMV-seropositive. Both conserved end residues are part of each CDR3. D genes are given only for firm matches. Rows give clone size only sometimes, using once, few, many, or a class for an expanded clone.

V: TRBV5-1; size: NA; D: NA; J: TRBJ2-4; CDR3: CASSLDSGKNIQYF; DNA: TGCGCCAGCAGCTTGGACAGCGGAAAAAACATTCAGTACTTC
V: TRBV27; size: few; D: TRBD1; J: TRBJ2-1; CDR3: CASSPWDRDNEQFF; DNA: TGTGCCAGCAGTCCTTGGGACAGGGACAATGAGCAGTTCTTC
V: TRBV20-1; size: NA; D: NA; J: TRBJ2-7; CDR3: CSAAGLGEQYF; DNA: TGCAGTGCCGCAGGGCTCGGCGAGCAGTACTTC
V: TRBV19; size: NA; D: TRBD1; J: TRBJ2-7; CDR3: CASSIGQGSRYEQYF; DNA: TGTGCCAGTAGTATTGGACAGGGCAGTCGGTACGAGCAGTACTTC
V: TRBV10-1; size: NA; D: NA; J: TRBJ1-1; CDR3: CASSGDKLMNTEAFF; DNA: TGCGCCAGCAGTGGTGACAAATTGATGAACACTGAAGCTTTCTTT
V: TRBV18; size: NA; D: NA; J: TRBJ1-2; CDR3: CASSPRLDYGYTF; DNA: TGTGCCAGCTCACCCCGCTTAGACTATGGCTACACCTTC
V: TRBV7-8; size: NA; D: NA; J: TRBJ2-5; CDR3: CASSLGRQETQYF; DNA: TGTGCCAGCAGCTTAGGCAGGCAAGAGACCCAGTACTTC
V: TRBV7-2; size: NA; D: NA; J: TRBJ1-1; CDR3: CASSLVAGINTEAFF; DNA: TGTGCCAGCAGCTTAGTAGCGGGGATCAACACTGAAGCTTTCTTT
V: TRBV11-2; size: NA; D: TRBD2; J: TRBJ2-7; CDR3: CASSLPTGTMDEQYF; DNA: TGTGCCAGCAGCTTACCTACCGGGACTATGGACGAGCAGTACTTC
V: TRBV2; size: NA; D: TRBD1; J: TRBJ1-2; CDR3: CASSPRTGPRDGYTF; DNA: TGTGCCAGCAGTCCGAGGACAGGGCCCCGGGATGGCTACACCTTC
V: TRBV2; size: NA; D: NA; J: TRBJ1-5; CDR3: CASNGGGNQPQHF; DNA: TGTGCCAGCAACGGGGGGGGCAATCAGCCCCAGCATTTT
V: TRBV19; size: NA; D: NA; J: TRBJ2-3; CDR3: CASSMRDTDTQYF; DNA: TGTGCCAGTAGTATGCGTGACACAGATACGCAGTATTTT
V: TRBV27; size: few; D: NA; J: TRBJ2-7; CDR3: CASSLSQKHEQYF; DNA: TGTGCCAGCAGTTTATCACAGAAGCATGAGCAGTACTTC
V: TRBV7-2; size: NA; D: NA; J: TRBJ2-7; CDR3: CASSFYDEQYF; DNA: TGTGCCAGCAGCTTTTATGACGAGCAGTACTTC
V: TRBV2; size: NA; D: NA; J: TRBJ2-1; CDR3: CASSPIGSYNEQFF; DNA: TGTGCCAGCAGTCCTATCGGCTCCTACAATGAGCAGTTCTTC
V: TRBV4-1; size: NA; D: NA; J: TRBJ2-7; CDR3: CASSPQGRTYEQYF; DNA: TGCGCCAGCAGCCCCCAGGGGAGAACCTACGAGCAGTACTTC
V: TRBV7-9; size: NA; D: TRBD2; J: TRBJ2-1; CDR3: CASSMGLAEPYNEQFF; DNA: TGTGCCAGCAGCATGGGACTAGCGGAACCCTACAATGAGCAGTTCTTC
V: TRBV19; size: once; D: NA; J: TRBJ2-3; CDR3: CASSMGGDTQYF; DNA: TGTGCCAGTAGTATGGGGGGAGATACGCAGTATTTT
V: TRBV14; size: few; D: NA; J: TRBJ1-4; CDR3: CASSTSDREKLFF; DNA: TGTGCCAGCAGCACCTCTGACAGGGAAAAACTGTTTTTT
V: TRBV7-2; size: once; D: TRBD1; J: TRBJ2-2; CDR3: CASSSRQGTTGELFF; DNA: TGTGCCAGCAGCTCTCGACAGGGAACCACCGGGGAGCTGTTTTTT
V: TRBV18; size: NA; D: NA; J: TRBJ1-1; CDR3: CASSVPNSRHTEAFF; DNA: TGTGCCAGCTCCGTGCCGAACAGTCGCCACACTGAAGCTTTCTTT
V: TRBV7-2; size: NA; D: TRBD1; J: TRBJ2-5; CDR3: CASSFSGGARQETQYF; DNA: TGTGCCAGCAGCTTTTCAGGGGGCGCGAGACAAGAGACCCAGTACTTC
V: TRBV2; size: few; D: NA; J: TRBJ1-2; CDR3: CASSEAHRSYYGYTF; DNA: TGTGCCAGCAGTGAAGCCCACAGGAGTTACTATGGCTACACCTTC
V: TRBV19; size: NA; D: NA; J: TRBJ1-1; CDR3: CASSTRAGGTEAFF; DNA: TGTGCCAGTAGTACCCGGGCGGGGGGCACTGAAGCTTTCTTT
V: TRBV5-4; size: NA; D: TRBD1; J: TRBJ1-1; CDR3: CASSLLAAGGSLGTEAFF; DNA: TGTGCCAGCAGCTTGCTCGCGGCAGGGGGAAGTCTTGGCACTGAAGCTTTCTTT
V: TRBV18; size: many; D: NA; J: TRBJ2-7; CDR3: CASSPPFKGRHEQYF; DNA: TGTGCCAGCTCACCACCGTTCAAGGGGCGGCACGAGCAGTACTTC
V: TRBV5-1; size: NA; D: NA; J: TRBJ1-2; CDR3: CASSLDPAGGGGYTF; DNA: TGCGCCAGCAGCTTGGATCCCGCAGGTGGAGGCGGCTACACCTTC
V: TRBV18; size: NA; D: TRBD1; J: TRBJ1-5; CDR3: CASSPGTGDDQPQHF; DNA: TGTGCCAGCTCACCCGGGACAGGGGATGATCAGCCCCAGCATTTT
V: TRBV9; size: NA; D: NA; J: TRBJ1-5; CDR3: CASSVIGEPNQPQHF; DNA: TGTGCCAGCAGCGTAATCGGGGAACCCAATCAGCCCCAGCATTTT
V: TRBV25-1; size: NA; D: NA; J: TRBJ1-1; CDR3: CASSNQGKDTEAFF; DNA: TGTGCCAGCAGCAATCAGGGTAAGGACACTGAAGCTTTCTTT
V: TRBV7-2; size: NA; D: NA; J: TRBJ1-5; CDR3: CASSPRGGNQPQHF; DNA: TGTGCCAGCAGCCCCCGAGGCGGCAATCAGCCCCAGCATTTT
V: TRBV7-6; size: NA; D: NA; J: TRBJ2-5; CDR3: CASSPQQETQYF; DNA: TGTGCCAGCAGCCCTCAGCAAGAGACCCAGTACTTC
V: TRBV9; size: NA; D: TRBD2; J: TRBJ2-1; CDR3: CASSQSGSGFNEQFF; DNA: TGTGCCAGCAGCCAAAGCGGGAGTGGCTTCAATGAGCAGTTCTTC
V: TRBV9; size: NA; D: NA; J: TRBJ1-2; CDR3: CASSVAGFDGYTF; DNA: TGTGCCAGCAGCGTAGCCGGGTTTGATGGCTACACCTTC
V: TRBV18; size: few; D: TRBD1; J: TRBJ1-5; CDR3: CASSPQQGDNQPQHF; DNA: TGTGCCAGCTCACCACAACAGGGGGATAATCAGCCCCAGCATTTT
V: TRBV5-4; size: few; D: NA; J: TRBJ2-1; CDR3: CASSPLAFSSYNEQFF; DNA: TGTGCCAGCAGCCCGTTAGCGTTTAGCTCCTACAATGAGCAGTTCTTC
V: TRBV7-9; size: NA; D: NA; J: TRBJ2-3; CDR3: CASSPTNTQYF; DNA: TGTGCCAGCAGCCCGACTAATACGCAGTATTTT
V: TRBV12-5; size: NA; D: TRBD1; J: TRBJ2-7; CDR3: CASAGTGAYEQYF; DNA: TGTGCTAGTGCCGGGACAGGGGCCTACGAGCAGTACTTC
V: TRBV10-3; size: NA; D: NA; J: TRBJ1-4; CDR3: CATNPDSSSEKLFF; DNA: TGTGCCACCAACCCTGATTCAAGTAGTGAAAAACTGTTTTTT
V: TRBV7-2; size: NA; D: NA; J: TRBJ2-2; CDR3: CASSPDYRKTGELFF; DNA: TGTGCCAGCAGCCCGGACTACCGGAAGACCGGGGAGCTGTTTTTT
V: TRBV5-6; size: NA; D: NA; J: TRBJ1-1; CDR3: CASSFGTMNTEAFF; DNA: TGTGCCAGCAGCTTTGGGACTATGAACACTGAAGCTTTCTTT
V: TRBV29-1; size: NA; D: NA; J: TRBJ2-1; CDR3: CSVDQGGSYNEQFF; DNA: TGCAGCGTTGATCAGGGGGGATCCTACAATGAGCAGTTCTTC
V: TRBV11-2; size: NA; D: TRBD1; J: TRBJ2-2; CDR3: CASSLTGTGITGELFF; DNA: TGTGCCAGCAGCTTAACCGGGACAGGGATCACCGGGGAGCTGTTTTTT
V: TRBV2; size: NA; D: TRBD1; J: TRBJ2-7; CDR3: CASSGDRGPYEQYF; DNA: TGTGCCAGCAGTGGTGACAGGGGGCCGTACGAGCAGTACTTC
V: TRBV7-6; size: NA; D: TRBD1; J: TRBJ1-6; CDR3: CASSLSGQGSSPLHF; DNA: TGTGCCAGCAGCTTATCGGGACAGGGAAGTTCACCCCTCCACTTT
V: TRBV6-5; size: NA; D: NA; J: TRBJ1-2; CDR3: CATFSPYRYGYTF; DNA: TGTGCCACATTTAGCCCGTACCGCTATGGCTACACCTTC
V: TRBV4-3; size: NA; D: TRBD1; J: TRBJ2-7; CDR3: CASSQGQGVVYEQYF; DNA: TGCGCCAGCAGCCAAGGACAGGGGGTAGTTTACGAGCAGTACTTC
V: TRBV4-1; size: few; D: NA; J: TRBJ2-3; CDR3: CASSQVYDTQYF; DNA: TGCGCCAGCAGCCAAGTTTATGATACGCAGTATTTT
V: TRBV30; size: NA; D: NA; J: TRBJ1-1; CDR3: CAWNQDMNTEAFF; DNA: TGTGCCTGGAACCAGGATATGAACACTGAAGCTTTCTTT
V: TRBV25-1; size: once; D: TRBD1; J: TRBJ1-2; CDR3: CASSPGQDTYGYTF; DNA: TGTGCCAGCAGCCCGGGACAGGACACCTATGGCTACACCTTC
V: TRBV7-7; size: NA; D: TRBD2; J: TRBJ2-2; CDR3: CASSALAGGNTGELFF; DNA: TGTGCCAGCAGCGCACTAGCGGGGGGCAACACCGGGGAGCTGTTTTTT
V: TRBV19; size: NA; D: TRBD1; J: TRBJ2-3; CDR3: CASSLGQGAQVDTQYF; DNA: TGTGCCAGTAGTCTCGGACAGGGGGCGCAGGTAGATACGCAGTATTTT
V: TRBV18; size: NA; D: TRBD1; J: TRBJ2-7; CDR3: CASSPAGQGYEQYF; DNA: TGTGCCAGCTCACCGGCGGGACAGGGCTACGAGCAGTACTTC
V: TRBV6-6; size: NA; D: NA; J: TRBJ1-1; CDR3: CASSFGLGDNTEAFF; DNA: TGTGCCAGCAGTTTTGGTTTAGGGGATAACACTGAAGCTTTCTTT
V: TRBV7-9; size: NA; D: NA; J: TRBJ2-7; CDR3: CASSFQGGTSYEQYF; DNA: TGTGCCAGCAGCTTCCAGGGGGGTACTTCCTACGAGCAGTACTTC
V: TRBV6-4; size: NA; D: TRBD1; J: TRBJ2-1; CDR3: CASREQGATYNEQFF; DNA: TGTGCCAGCAGAGAGCAGGGGGCAACCTACAATGAGCAGTTCTTC
V: TRBV28; size: NA; D: NA; J: TRBJ1-5; CDR3: CASSLSRVSNQPQHF; DNA: TGTGCCAGCAGTTTGAGTCGAGTCAGCAATCAGCCCCAGCATTTT